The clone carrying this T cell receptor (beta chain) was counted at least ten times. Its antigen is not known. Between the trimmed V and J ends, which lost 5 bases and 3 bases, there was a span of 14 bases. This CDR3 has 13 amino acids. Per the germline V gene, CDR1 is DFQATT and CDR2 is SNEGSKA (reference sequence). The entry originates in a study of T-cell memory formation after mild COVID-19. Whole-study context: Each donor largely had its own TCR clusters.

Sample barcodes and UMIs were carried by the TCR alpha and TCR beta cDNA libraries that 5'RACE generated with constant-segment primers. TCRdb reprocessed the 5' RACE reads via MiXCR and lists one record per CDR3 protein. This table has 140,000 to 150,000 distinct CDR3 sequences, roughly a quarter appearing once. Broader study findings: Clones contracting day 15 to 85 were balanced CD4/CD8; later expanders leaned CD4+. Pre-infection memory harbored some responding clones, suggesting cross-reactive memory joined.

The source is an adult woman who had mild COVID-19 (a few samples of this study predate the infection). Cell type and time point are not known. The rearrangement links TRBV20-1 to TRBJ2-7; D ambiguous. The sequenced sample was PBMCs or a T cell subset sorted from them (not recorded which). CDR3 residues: CSARTPHRYEQYF. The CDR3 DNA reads TGCAGTGCTCGAACGCCACATCGCTACGAGCAGTACTTC.